The 8 T cell receptor beta chains below come from one sample, sequenced in a study of blood T cell repertoires in COVID-19. Some clones are missing from TCRdb's copy, which holds only in-frame ones; the method was immunoSEQ multiplex PCR. The sample holds fewer than 35,000 clones, around 88% seen once. The material sequenced was peripheral blood. These receptors all stem from a human donor in a cohort sampled during active COVID-19.

This clone was detected once. The chain links TRBV7-2 to TRBJ1-3, with D tentatively TRBD1 (6 bases). Germline CDR1 SGHTA, CDR2 FQGNSA. V gave up 1 base and J gave up 2 bases, with 12 bases separating them. CDR3 length: 16 amino acids. This CDR3 is CASSLDNRVTGNTIYF. The DNA of the CDR3 is TGTGCCAGCAGCTTAGATAACAGGGTGACTGGAAACACCATATATTTT.

The chain carries TRBV18 and TRBJ2-7; 8 bases are shared with TRBD1. V was pared by 3 bases and J by 9 bases, with 7 bases of the junction left unmatched. The CDR3 sequence is 13 residues long. Germline V gives CDR1 KGHSH, CDR2 LQKENI. The CDR3 protein is CASSPQGAPWQYF. The DNA of the CDR3 is TGTGCCAGCTCACCTCAGGGGGCCCCATGGCAGTACTTC.

CDR3 region: CASSSYRALNTGELFF. In nucleotides, the CDR3 is TGTGCCAGCAGCTCGTACAGAGCTCTGAACACCGGGGAGCTGTTTTTT. The chain carries TRBV7-2 and TRBJ2-2; D is uncertain. V was cut by 4 bases and J by 1 base, with 13 bases left in between. The CDR3 has 16 residues. Germline CDR1 SGHTA, CDR2 FQGNSA.

The chain uses TRBV6-2 or TRBV6-3 and TRBJ2-7; D is ambiguous. Germline assignment: CDR1 MNHEY and CDR2 SVGEGT. This CDR3 contains 15 residues. Deletions cut 2 bases from V and 1 base from J, with 12 bases between. In nucleotides, the CDR3 is TGTGCCAGCAGTTACGGAGACCTTTCTTCCTACGAGCAGTACTTC. Amino acid sequence: CASSYGDLSSYEQYF.

The chain carries TRBV14 and TRBJ2-1, with 16 positions matching TRBD2. The CDR3 totals 19 residues. V lost 1 base and J lost 8; bases outside the gene matches: 11. CDR1 SGHDN and CDR2 FVKESK come from the germline V gene. The CDR3, as DNA: TGTGCCAGCAGCCAAGTGGGACTAGCGGGAGGGTCCTATTTGGATGAGCAGTTCTTC. It is translated as CASSQVGLAGGSYLDEQFF.

The chain joins TRBV27 to TRBJ2-7; the D gene is possibly TRBD1 (6 bases). Trimming removed 5 bases at V and 2 bases at J, with 10 bases between. The CDR3 has 13 amino acids. Germline assignment: CDR1 MNHEY and CDR2 SMNVEV (reference sequence). The CDR3 coding sequence is TGTGCCAGCAGTGTGACAGGTACCTACGAGCAGTACTTC. Translation gives CASSVTGTYEQYF.

This sequence joins TRBV5-5 and TRBJ2-2; D is perhaps TRBD2 (7 bases). The CDR3 totals 15 residues. The germline V and J ends were trimmed by 3 bases and 2 bases, with 11 bases remaining between them. The germline CDR1 and CDR2 sequences are SGHKS and YYEKEE (reference sequence). This chain's CDR3 is CASSWGGYNTGELFF. The CDR3, as DNA: TGTGCCAGCAGCTGGGGGGGCTACAACACCGGGGAGCTGTTTTTT.

CDR3 in DNA: TGTGCCAGCAGGATGACAGGGGACATTCAGTACTTC. Translation: CASRMTGDIQYF. This chain links TRBV12-3 or TRBV12-4 with TRBJ2-4; 8 nucleotides line up with TRBD1. The CDR3 covers 12 residues. Unmatched junction bases numbered 3, after V lost 6 bases and J lost 8 bases.